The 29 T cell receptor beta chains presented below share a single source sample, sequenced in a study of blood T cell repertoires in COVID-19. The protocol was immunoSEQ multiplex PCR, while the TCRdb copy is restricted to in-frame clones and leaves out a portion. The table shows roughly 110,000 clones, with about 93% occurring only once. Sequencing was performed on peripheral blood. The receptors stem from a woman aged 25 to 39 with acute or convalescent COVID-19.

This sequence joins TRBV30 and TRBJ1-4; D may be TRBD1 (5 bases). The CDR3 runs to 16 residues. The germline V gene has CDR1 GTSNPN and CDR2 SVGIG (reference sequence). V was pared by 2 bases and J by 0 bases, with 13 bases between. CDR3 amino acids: CAWSFRTHATNEKLFF. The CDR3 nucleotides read TGTGCCTGGAGTTTTCGGACACATGCAACTAATGAAAAACTGTTTTTT.

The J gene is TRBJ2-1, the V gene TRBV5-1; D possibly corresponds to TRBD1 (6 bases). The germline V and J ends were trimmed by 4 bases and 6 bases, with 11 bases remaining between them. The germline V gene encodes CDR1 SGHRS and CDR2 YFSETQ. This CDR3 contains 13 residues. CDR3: CASSIIQGNEQFF. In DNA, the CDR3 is TGCGCCAGCAGCATAATACAGGGCAATGAGCAGTTCTTC.

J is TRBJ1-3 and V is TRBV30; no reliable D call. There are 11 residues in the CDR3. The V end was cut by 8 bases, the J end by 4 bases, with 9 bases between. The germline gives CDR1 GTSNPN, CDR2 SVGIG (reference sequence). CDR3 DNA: TGTGCCGGAGGGCCGGGAAACACCATATATTTT. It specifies CAGGPGNTIYF.

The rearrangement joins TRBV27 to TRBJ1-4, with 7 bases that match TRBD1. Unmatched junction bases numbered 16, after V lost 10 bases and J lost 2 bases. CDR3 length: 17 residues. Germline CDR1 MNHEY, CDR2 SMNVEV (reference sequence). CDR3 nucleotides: TGTGCCACCAGGATTGGGACAGCCCAGACGACTAATGAAAAACTGTTTTTT. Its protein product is CATRIGTAQTTNEKLFF. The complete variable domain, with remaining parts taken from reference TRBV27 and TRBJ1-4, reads EAQVTQNPRYLITVTGKKLTVTCSQNMNHEYMSWYRQDPGLGLRQIYYSMNVEVTDKGDVPEGYKVSRKEKRNFPLILESPSPNQTSLYFCATRIGTAQTTNEKLFFGSGTQLSVL.

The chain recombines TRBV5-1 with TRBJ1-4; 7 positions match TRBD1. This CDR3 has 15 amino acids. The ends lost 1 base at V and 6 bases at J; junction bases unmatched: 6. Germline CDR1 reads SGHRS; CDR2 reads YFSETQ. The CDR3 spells CASSLNRGGHEKLFF. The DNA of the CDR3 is TGCGCCAGCAGCTTGAACAGGGGCGGACATGAAAAACTGTTTTTT.

The CDR3 DNA follows: TGTGCCAGCAGTCACTGGACTATCCCCAATGAGCAGTTCTTC. Translating it yields CASSHWTIPNEQFF. The chain has TRBV6-1 and TRBJ2-1; a weak D match, TRBD2 (6 bases). CDR1 and CDR2 (germline): MNHNS, SASEGT. This CDR3 region has 14 residues. Trimming shortened V by 5 bases and J by 6 bases, and 14 bases separated the two germline ends.

CDR3 sequence: CAIKRESYNEQFF. The CDR3 region has the DNA TGTGCCATCAAGAGGGAGTCCTACAATGAGCAGTTCTTC. V and J are TRBV10-3 and TRBJ2-1; D perhaps matches TRBD2 (5 bases). V gave up 7 bases and J gave up 1 base, with 8 bases separating them. Germline loops: CDR1 ENHRY, CDR2 SYGVKD. The CDR3 has 13 amino acids.

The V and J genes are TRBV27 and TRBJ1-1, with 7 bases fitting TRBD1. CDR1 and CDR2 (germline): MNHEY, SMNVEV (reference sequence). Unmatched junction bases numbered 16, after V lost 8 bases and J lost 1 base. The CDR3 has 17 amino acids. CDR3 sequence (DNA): TGTGCCAGCGTTGGGATTGACAGGGAAGGTCGGAACACTGAAGCTTTCTTT. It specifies CASVGIDREGRNTEAFF.

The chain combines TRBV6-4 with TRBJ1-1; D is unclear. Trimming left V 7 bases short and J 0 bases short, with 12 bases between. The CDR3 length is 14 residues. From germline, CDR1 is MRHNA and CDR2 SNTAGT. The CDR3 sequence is CASKSAPVNTEAFF. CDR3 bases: TGTGCCAGCAAGTCTGCCCCAGTGAACACTGAAGCTTTCTTT.

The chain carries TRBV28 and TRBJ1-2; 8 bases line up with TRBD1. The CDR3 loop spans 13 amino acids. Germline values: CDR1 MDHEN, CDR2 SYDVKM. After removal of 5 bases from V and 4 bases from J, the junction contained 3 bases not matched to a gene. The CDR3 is CASSPGGLYGYTF. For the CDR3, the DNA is TGTGCCAGCAGTCCAGGGGGCCTCTATGGCTACACCTTC.

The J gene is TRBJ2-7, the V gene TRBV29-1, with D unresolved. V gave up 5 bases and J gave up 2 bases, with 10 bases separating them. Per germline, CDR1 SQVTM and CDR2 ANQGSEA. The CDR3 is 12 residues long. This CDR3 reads CSVRGVAYEQYF. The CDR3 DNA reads TGCAGCGTTCGAGGCGTAGCCTACGAGCAGTACTTC.

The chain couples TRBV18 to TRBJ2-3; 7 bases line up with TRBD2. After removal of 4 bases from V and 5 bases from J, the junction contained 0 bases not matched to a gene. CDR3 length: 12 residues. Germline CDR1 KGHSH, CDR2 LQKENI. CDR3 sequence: CASSQREDTQYF. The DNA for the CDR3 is TGTGCCAGCTCACAGCGGGAAGATACGCAGTATTTT.

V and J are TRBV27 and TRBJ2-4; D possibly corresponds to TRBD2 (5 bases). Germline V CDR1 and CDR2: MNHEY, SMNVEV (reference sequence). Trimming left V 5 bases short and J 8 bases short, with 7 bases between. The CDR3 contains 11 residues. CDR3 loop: CASSPGYIQYF. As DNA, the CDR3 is TGTGCCAGCAGTCCGGGGTACATTCAGTACTTC.

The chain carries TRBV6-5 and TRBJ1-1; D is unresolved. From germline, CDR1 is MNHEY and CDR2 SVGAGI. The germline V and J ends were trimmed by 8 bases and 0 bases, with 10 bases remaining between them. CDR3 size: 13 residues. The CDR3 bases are TGTGCCAGCGGTCCGCAGTTGAACACTGAAGCTTTCTTT. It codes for CASGPQLNTEAFF.

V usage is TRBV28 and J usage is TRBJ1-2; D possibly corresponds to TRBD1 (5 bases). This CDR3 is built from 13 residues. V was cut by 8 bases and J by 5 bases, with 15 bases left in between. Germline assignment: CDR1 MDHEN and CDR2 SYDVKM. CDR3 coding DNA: TGTGCCAGCGTCCCGACAGAACCTTATGGCTACACCTTC. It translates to CASVPTEPYGYTF.

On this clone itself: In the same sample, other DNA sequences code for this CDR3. The CDR3 reads CASSLSPGMNTEAFF. For the CDR3, the DNA is TGTGCCAGCAGCTTAAGCCCGGGAATGAACACTGAAGCTTTCTTT. V is TRBV7-9 and J is TRBJ1-1; D not certain. The germline V gene has CDR1 SEHNR and CDR2 FQNEAQ (reference sequence). The CDR3 runs to 15 residues. V was shortened by 2 bases and J by 0 bases, with 10 bases between the two germline ends.

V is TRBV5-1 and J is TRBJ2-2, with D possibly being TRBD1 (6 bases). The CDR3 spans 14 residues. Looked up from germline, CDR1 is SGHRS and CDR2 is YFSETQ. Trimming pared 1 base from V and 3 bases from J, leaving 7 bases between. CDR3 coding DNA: TGCGCCAGCAGCTTGAACAGGGACACCGGGGAGCTGTTTTTT. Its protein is CASSLNRDTGELFF.

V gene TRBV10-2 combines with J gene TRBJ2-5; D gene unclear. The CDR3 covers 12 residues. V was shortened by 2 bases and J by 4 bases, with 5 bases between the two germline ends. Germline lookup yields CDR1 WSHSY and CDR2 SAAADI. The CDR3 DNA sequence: TGCGCCAGCAGTGAGATCAGAGAGACCCAGTACTTC. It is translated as CASSEIRETQYF.

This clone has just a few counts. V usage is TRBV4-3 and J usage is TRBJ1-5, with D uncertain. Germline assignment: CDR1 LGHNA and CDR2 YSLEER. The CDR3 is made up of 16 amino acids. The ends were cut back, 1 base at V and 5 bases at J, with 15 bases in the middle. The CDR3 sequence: CASSQGSGVDYQPQHF. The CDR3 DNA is TGCGCCAGCAGCCAAGGCAGCGGGGTCGATTATCAGCCCCAGCATTTT.

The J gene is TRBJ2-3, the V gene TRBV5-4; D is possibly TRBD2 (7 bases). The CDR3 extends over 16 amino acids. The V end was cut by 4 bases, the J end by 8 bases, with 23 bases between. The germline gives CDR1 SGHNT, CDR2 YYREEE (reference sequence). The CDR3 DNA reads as TGTGCCAGCAGCCCCCTGAGCCTCCCGGGGGGCGGTACGCAGTATTTT. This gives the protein CASSPLSLPGGGTQYF.

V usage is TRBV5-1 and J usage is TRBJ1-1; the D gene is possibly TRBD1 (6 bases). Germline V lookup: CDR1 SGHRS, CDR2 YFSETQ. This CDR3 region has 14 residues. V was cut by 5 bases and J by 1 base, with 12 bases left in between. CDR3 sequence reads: CASSQWTENTEAFF. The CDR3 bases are TGCGCCAGCAGTCAGTGGACAGAGAACACTGAAGCTTTCTTT.

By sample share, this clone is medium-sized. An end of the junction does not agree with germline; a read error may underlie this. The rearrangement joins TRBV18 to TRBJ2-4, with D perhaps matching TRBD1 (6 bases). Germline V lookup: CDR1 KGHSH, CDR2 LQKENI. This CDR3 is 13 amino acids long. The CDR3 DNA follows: TGTGCCAGCTCACCTGAGACACAGGGTTTACGGGACTTC. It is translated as CASSPETQGLRDF.

In DNA, the CDR3 is TGTGCCAGCAGCCCCGGTGGGGCGGGGGGGCCTGAAGAGACCCAGTACTTC. As protein: CASSPGGAGGPEETQYF. The rearrangement links TRBV5-4 to TRBJ2-5; TRBD2 aligns across 9 bases. Trimming took 4 bases from V and 3 from J; bases not matched to a gene: 13. The germline gives CDR1 SGHNT, CDR2 YYREEE (reference sequence). This CDR3 region has 17 residues. Drawing the rest from reference TRBV5-4 and TRBJ2-5, the complete variable domain is ETGVTQSPTHLIKTRGQQVTLRCSSQSGHNTVSWYQQALGQGPQFIFQYYREEENGRGNFPPRFSGLQFPNYSSELNVNALELDDSALYLCASSPGGAGGPEETQYFGPGTRLLVL.

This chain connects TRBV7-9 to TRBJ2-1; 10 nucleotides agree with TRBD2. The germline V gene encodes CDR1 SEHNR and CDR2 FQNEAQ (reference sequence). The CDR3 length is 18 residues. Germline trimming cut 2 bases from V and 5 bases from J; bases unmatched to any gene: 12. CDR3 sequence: CASSLSAPLLAGDNEQFF. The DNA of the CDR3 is TGTGCCAGCAGCTTATCCGCTCCCCTTCTAGCGGGGGACAATGAGCAGTTCTTC. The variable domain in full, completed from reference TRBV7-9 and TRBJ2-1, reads DTGVSQNPRHKITKRGQNVTFRCDPISEHNRLYWYRQTLGQGPEFLTYFQNEAQLEKSRLLSDRFSAERPKGSFSTLEIQRTEQGDSAMYLCASSLSAPLLAGDNEQFFGPGTRLTVL.

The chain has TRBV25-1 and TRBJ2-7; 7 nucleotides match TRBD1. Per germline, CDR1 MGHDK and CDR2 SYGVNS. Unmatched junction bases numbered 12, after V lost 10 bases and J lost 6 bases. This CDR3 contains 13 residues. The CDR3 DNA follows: TGTGCCACCCAGGGACAGCCCCCAGGCGAGCAGTACTTC. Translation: CATQGQPPGEQYF.

CDR3 sequence: CASSAGGGPGTQYF. The CDR3 coding sequence is TGCGCCAGTTCGGCGGGCGGGGGGCCCGGAACCCAGTACTTC. This rearrangement joins TRBV10-2 to TRBJ2-5; 8 bases agree with TRBD2. V shed 9 bases and J 8 bases; nucleotides not matched to a gene: 14. Germline CDR1 WSHSY, CDR2 SAAADI. The length of the CDR3 is 14 residues.

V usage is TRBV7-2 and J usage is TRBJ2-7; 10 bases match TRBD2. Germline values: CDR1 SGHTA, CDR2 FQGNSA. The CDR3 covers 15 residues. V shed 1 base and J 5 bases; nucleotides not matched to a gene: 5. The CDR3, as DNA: TGTGCCAGCAGCTTAGACTTAGCGGGAGGTAACGAGCAGTACTTC. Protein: CASSLDLAGGNEQYF.

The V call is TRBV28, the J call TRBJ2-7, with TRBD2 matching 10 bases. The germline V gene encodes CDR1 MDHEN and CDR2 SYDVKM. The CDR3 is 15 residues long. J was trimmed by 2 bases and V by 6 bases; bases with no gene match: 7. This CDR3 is CASSLSSGRAYEQYF. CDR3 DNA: TGTGCCAGCAGCCTATCTAGCGGGAGAGCCTACGAGCAGTACTTC.

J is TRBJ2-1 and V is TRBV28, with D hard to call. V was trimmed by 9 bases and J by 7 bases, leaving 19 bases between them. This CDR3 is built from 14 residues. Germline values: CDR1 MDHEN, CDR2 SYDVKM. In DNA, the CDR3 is TGTGCCAGGGTAGTCTCCCTTCTGGTGAATGAGCAGTTCTTC. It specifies CARVVSLLVNEQFF.